One and the same sample provided the 19 T cell receptor beta chains below, sequenced in a study of blood T cells in healthy people across ages (dated by TCRdb to the mid-2010s). Libraries were made using 5' RACE. Sequencing instrument: Illumina HiSeq 2500. The second PCR ran for roughly 7 to 11 cycles and used a J-beta primer mix along with a sample-barcoded 5' primer. The public reads were quality trimmed at Q25 with fastp and then assembled into clones with MiXCR by TCRdb, keeping productive beta chains. Rows are unified per CDR3 protein, each entry keeping the most common DNA and genes. Here the sample has about 560,000 distinct CDR3 sequences; roughly a quarter occur a single time. Over 3.5% of the sample lies in the top ten. These data were also reused for a study on T cells of mothers and their children.

Sequenced: blood. All receptors come from a boy under 10 years old in good health.

For this clonotype: At one end the junction does not follow the germline gene, possibly because of a read error. The chain uses TRBV9 and TRBJ2-5; D ambiguous. The CDR3 contains 12 residues. Germline V gene data show CDR1 as SGDLS and CDR2 as YYNGEE. The CDR3 sequence is CASSAQQETLYF. CDR3 sequence (DNA): TGTGCCAGCAGCGCCCAACAAGAGACCCTGTACTTC.

This clonotype was seen many times. The gene calls are TRBV4-1 and TRBJ1-6; unclear D gene. V was trimmed by 2 bases and J by 11 bases, leaving 19 bases between them. Germline V gene data show CDR1 as MGHRA and CDR2 as YSYEKL. CDR3 size: 16 residues. The CDR3 DNA follows: TGCGCCAGCAGCCAAAACCCTTGGGGTACAGAGACACCCCTCCACTTT. Its translation: CASSQNPWGTETPLHF.

This clonotype was seen a few times. The rearrangement links TRBV7-9 to TRBJ2-7, with D unresolved. The CDR3 loop spans 11 amino acids. V was cut by 6 bases and J by 7 bases, with 10 bases left in between. Looked up from germline, CDR1 is SEHNR and CDR2 is FQNEAQ (reference sequence). CDR3 in DNA: TGTGCCAGCAGTGCAATGTATGAGCAGTACTTC. Translated, it gives CASSAMYEQYF.

This clonotype was detected only a few times. At one boundary the junction diverges from the germline segment, which might be a read error. The gene calls are TRBV7-9 and TRBJ1-5; unclear D gene. Per germline, CDR1 SEHNR and CDR2 FQNEAQ (reference sequence). CDR3 length: 13 residues. CDR3 amino acids: CASSPSGRQPQHF. CDR3 coding DNA: TGCGCCAGCAGCCCCTCGGGGAGACAGCCCCAGCATTTT. The full variable domain, its missing parts supplied by reference TRBV7-9 and TRBJ1-5, is DTGVSQNPRHKITKRGQNVTFRCDPISEHNRLYWYRQTLGQGPEFLTYFQNEAQLEKSRLLSDRFSAERPKGSFSTLEIQRTEQGDSAMYLCASSPSGRQPQHFGDGTRLSIL.

The chain carries TRBV10-2 and TRBJ2-5; TRBD2 aligns across 7 bases. Near its end, the DNA agrees better with TRBJ2-7, so the J call may be wrong. Germline V gene data show CDR1 as WSHSY and CDR2 as SAAADI. The CDR3 is 15 amino acids. CDR3 DNA sequence: TGCGCCAGCAGGGACGCGAGCGGGGAGTCCTACGAGCAGTACTTC. It codes for CASRDASGESYEQYF.

This clonotype has more than one count but fewer than ten. This chain joins TRBV7-2 and TRBJ2-7, with TRBD2 matching over 7 bases. V was pared by 3 bases and J by 10 bases, with 6 bases of the junction left unmatched. This CDR3 is 12 amino acids long. Germline loops: CDR1 SGHTA, CDR2 FQGNSA. CDR3 loop: CASSLEGGPQYF. As DNA, the CDR3 is TGTGCCAGCAGCTTGGAGGGAGGGCCCCAGTACTTC.

The table lists this clonotype with a few counts. The chain joins TRBV6-5 to TRBJ2-7; D is possibly TRBD2 (5 bases). Germline V gene data show CDR1 as MNHEY and CDR2 as SVGAGI. V was trimmed by 7 bases and J by 2 bases, leaving 15 bases between them. CDR3 length equals 14 residues. CDR3 in DNA: TGTGCCAGCACTCCACGGGGATTAGCCTACGAGCAGTACTTC. Protein product: CASTPRGLAYEQYF.

In this sample, this clonotype turned up many times. The V and J genes are TRBV5-6 and TRBJ2-5; D may be TRBD1 (6 bases). The CDR3 has 14 amino acids. Trimming cost V 0 bases and J 2 bases, with 8 bases left between them. Per germline, CDR1 SGHDT and CDR2 YYEEEE. CDR3 in DNA: TGTGCCAGCAGCTTGGCACAGGGACAAGAGACCCAGTACTTC. Protein sequence: CASSLAQGQETQYF. Drawing the rest from reference TRBV5-6 and TRBJ2-5, the complete variable domain is DAGVTQSPTHLIKTRGQQVTLRCSPKSGHDTVSWYQQALGQGPQFIFQYYEEEERQRGNFPDRFSGHQFPNYSSELNVNALLLGDSALYLCASSLAQGQETQYFGPGTRLLVL.

V usage is TRBV4-1 and J usage is TRBJ2-7; 8 nucleotides line up with TRBD2. Germline CDR1 MGHRA, CDR2 YSYEKL. The V and J ends lost 0 bases and 0 bases, in that order; junction bases with no gene match: 4. The CDR3 loop spans 16 amino acids. The CDR3 DNA reads as TGCGCCAGCAGCCAAGAGGGCGGGAGGAGCTCCTACGAGCAGTACTTC. This gives the protein CASSQEGGRSSYEQYF.

The chain has TRBV4-3 and TRBJ2-5; 11 positions match TRBD2. The tail of the sequence fits TRBJ2-1 better, so the J call may be wrong. The germline gives CDR1 LGHNA, CDR2 YSLEER. This CDR3 has 18 residues. The CDR3 loop is CASRPQSSGRYPYNEQFF. The CDR3 region has the DNA TGCGCCAGCAGGCCTCAATCTAGCGGGAGGTACCCGTACAATGAGCAGTTCTTC.

This clonotype was counted between two and nine times. The chain is built from TRBV10-2 and TRBJ1-5, with D possibly matching TRBD1 (6 bases). Germline CDR1 reads WSHSY; CDR2 reads SAAADI. V was cut by 4 bases and J by 5 bases, with 15 bases left in between. The CDR3 consists of 15 residues. Here the CDR3 DNA reads TGCGCCAGCAGTGTTCAGGGGCCCGTTCATCAGCCCCAGCATTTT. Translated: CASSVQGPVHQPQHF.

The rearrangement uses TRBV12-3 or TRBV12-4 and TRBJ2-5; D not resolved. The V end lost 6 bases, the J end lost 1 base, and 18 bases lay between the germline ends. The CDR3 has 16 residues. DNA of the CDR3: TGTGCCAGCAGCTTTACCCCTTTAGGCACCCAAGAGACCCAGTACTTC. Translating gives CASSFTPLGTQETQYF.

Concerning this clonotype: At one of its ends the junction is not consistent with the germline gene, which may arise from a read error. The V call is TRBV20-1, the J call TRBJ2-1, with 9 nucleotides matching TRBD2. Germline V gene data show CDR1 as DFQATT and CDR2 as SNEGSKA (reference sequence). This CDR3 contains 14 residues. Here the CDR3 reads CSAPAGGRNNEQFF. The CDR3 DNA reads as TGTAGTGCTCCCGCGGGAGGGCGAAACAATGAGCAGTTCTTC.

This clonotype was seen a few times. The chain couples TRBV11-2 to TRBJ2-5; D remains ambiguous. The germline V gene encodes CDR1 SGHAT and CDR2 FQNNGV. With 3 bases removed from V and 0 bases from J, the gap between germline ends came to 11 bases. The CDR3 spans 15 residues. CDR3: CASSFFLPDQETQYF. The DNA of the CDR3 is TGTGCCAGCAGCTTTTTCCTACCGGACCAAGAGACCCAGTACTTC.

This clonotype came up a few times. The chain has TRBV7-6 and TRBJ2-3; maybe TRBD1 (6 bases). V was clipped by 5 bases and J by 4 bases, with 7 bases between them. CDR1 is SGHVS and CDR2 is FNYEAQ in the germline V gene. The CDR3 totals 12 residues. This CDR3 reads CASSRTADTQYF. CDR3 nucleotide sequence: TGTGCCAGCAGCCGGACAGCAGATACGCAGTATTTT. The full variable domain, in which reference TRBV7-6 and TRBJ2-3 provide the parts outside the CDR3, is GAGVSQSPRYKVTKRGQDVALRCDPISGHVSLYWYRQALGQGPEFLTYFNYEAQQDKSGLPNDRFSAERPEGSISTLTIQRTEQRDSAMYRCASSRTADTQYFGPGTRLTVL.

This clonotype was seen only a few times. A read error is likely, as this CDR3 ends without the conserved phenylalanine or tryptophan. J is TRBJ1-1 and V is TRBV6-2 or TRBV6-3; the match to TRBD1 covers 8 bases. The CDR3 covers 13 residues. Losses at the gene ends were 6 bases for V and 5 bases for J; bases not matched to a gene: 5. Germline CDR1 reads MNHEY; CDR2 reads SVGEGT. CDR3 in amino acids: CASSPQGGTEAFL. As DNA, the CDR3 is TGTGCCAGCAGCCCACAGGGGGGAACTGAAGCTTTCCTT.

The rearrangement uses TRBV7-9 and TRBJ1-1, with D possibly TRBD1 on 6 matching bases. Germline-derived CDR1 and CDR2 are SEHNR and FQNEAQ (reference sequence). The CDR3 consists of 14 residues. The V and J ends lost 6 bases and 4 bases respectively, with 15 bases between them. The CDR3 DNA reads as TGTGCCAGCAGGACAGACAGGTCTGGCACTGAAGCTTTCTTT. This encodes CASRTDRSGTEAFF.

This sequence joins TRBV3-1 and TRBJ2-3, with 7 bases matching TRBD2. The CDR3 sequence is 14 residues long. The V gene end was trimmed by 5 bases and the J gene end by 0 bases; junction bases not matched to a gene: 2. In germline, CDR1 is LGHDT, CDR2 YNNKEL (reference sequence). CDR3 loop: CASSNGRSTDTQYF. The CDR3 DNA is TGTGCCAGCAGCAACGGGAGGAGCACAGATACGCAGTATTTT.

This clonotype was detected ten times or more. The CDR3 nucleotides read TGCGCCAGCAGCTCAACGCAGGGGGACGAGCAGTACTTC. As protein: CASSSTQGDEQYF. This rearrangement joins TRBV5-1 to TRBJ2-7; 7 bases match TRBD1. This CDR3 contains 13 residues. J was trimmed by 5 bases and V by 3 bases; bases with no gene match: 5. Germline V CDR1 and CDR2: SGHRS, YFSETQ.